This T cell receptor beta chain was identified in a study of T cells in Graves' hyperthyroidism and ophthalmopathy. Notes on the study in general: Before onset, by a median of around 6.4 months, the model predicted ophthalmopathy. Researchers found most expanded thyroid clonotypes above 0.001 in blood as well.

V was cut by 3 bases and J by 9 bases, with 15 bases left in between. Germline V gene sequence: CDR1 DFQATT, CDR2 SNEGSKA (reference sequence). The CDR3 covers 13 residues. Recently diagnosed hyperthyroidism of less than 2 months' duration affected patients aged 18 to 65. From approximately 9.1 ml of fresh peripheral blood, PBMCs were isolated. There are many counts of this clonotype. The antigen is unknown. The CDR3 regions of TCR beta were amplified from RNA transcripts. A set of HTBI primers served as the primers for a first-round RT-PCR of the TCR CDR3. TCRdb re-derived calls from the multiplex PCR reads in MiXCR, one entry per CDR3 protein. This repertoire shows 300,000 to 450,000 distinct CDR3 sequences, approximately 15% found once; its top ten account for approximately 32%.

Sequenced: blood. The TCR sequence derives from a woman in her 30s with Graves' hyperthyroidism. This chain joins TRBV20-1 and TRBJ1-5, with D possibly being TRBD1 (5 bases). The CDR3 reads CSASLGGYRPQHF. In nucleotides, the CDR3 is TGCAGTGCTAGTCTGGGGGGGTATCGGCCCCAGCATTTT.